Sequencing of this T cell receptor beta chain was carried out in a study of post-analysis software for immune sequencing data. Study-wide context: Secondary progressive, relapsing-remitting and progressive-relapsing multiple sclerosis were among the included disease courses. Study results and caveats: Five or six TRBV segments were significantly more frequent in patients than in controls. TRBV5-6, TRBV5-1 and TRBV20-1 were among these segments. Those samples that were prepared in the same batch co-clustered strongly by F measure. Compared against controls, patients with multiple sclerosis displayed significantly lower normalized Chao1 diversity.

Germline V gives CDR1 DFQATT, CDR2 SNEGSKA (reference sequence). The length of the CDR3 is 11 residues. V lost 6 bases and J 7 bases, leaving 11 bases between the germline ends. Unique molecular identifiers were present in the TCR beta cDNA libraries. A single record per CDR3 protein comes from TCRdb applying MiXCR to the PCR reads. The sample gives hundreds of thousands of distinct CDR3 sequences, less than 35% of which show up once; roughly 0.53% is in the top ten. Notes on this clonotype: Its antigen is still unknown.

The receptor comes from a girl between 10 and 17 years old with multiple sclerosis. The chain is built from TRBV20-1 and TRBJ2-3, with D perhaps TRBD1 (5 bases). Source material: blood. The CDR3: CSAPPGYTQYF. In nucleotides, the CDR3 is TGCAGTGCGCCCCCAGGGTATACGCAGTATTTT.